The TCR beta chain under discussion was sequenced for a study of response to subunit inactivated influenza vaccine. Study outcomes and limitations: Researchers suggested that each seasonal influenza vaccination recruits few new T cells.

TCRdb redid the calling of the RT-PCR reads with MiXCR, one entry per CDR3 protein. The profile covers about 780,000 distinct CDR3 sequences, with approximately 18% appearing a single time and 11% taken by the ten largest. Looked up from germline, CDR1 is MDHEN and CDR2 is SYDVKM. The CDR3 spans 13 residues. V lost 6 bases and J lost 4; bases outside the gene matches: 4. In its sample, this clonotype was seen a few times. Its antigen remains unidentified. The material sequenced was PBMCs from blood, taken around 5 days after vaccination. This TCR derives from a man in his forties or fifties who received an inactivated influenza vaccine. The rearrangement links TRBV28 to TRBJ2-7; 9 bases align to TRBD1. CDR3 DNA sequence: TGTGCCAGCAGAACAGGGGGCTTGTACGAGCAGTACTTC. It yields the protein CASRTGGLYEQYF. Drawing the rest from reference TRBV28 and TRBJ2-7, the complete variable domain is DVKVTQSSRYLVKRTGEKVFLECVQDMDHENMFWYRQDPGLGLRLIYFSYDVKMKEKGDIPEGYSVSREKKERFSLILESASTNQTSMYLCASRTGGLYEQYFGPGTRLTVT.